This TCR beta chain came from a study of blood T cell repertoires in COVID-19. Study information: Cohort 3 recovered donors had two negative PCRs, clearance, or symptom resolution. Both acute and convalescent COVID-19 samples were obtained from the United States, Italy and Spain.

Original handling: Reference gene primer amplification gave nucleated cell count estimates. Profiled with immunoSEQ multiplex PCR; TCRdb holds only in-frame clones, not every one. D and trimming were read from the DNA, whereas the V and J calls and clone size are those reported in that table. The sample shows about 170,000 clones, less than 80% of them seen only once. CDR1 and CDR2 (germline): MDHEN, SYDVKM. This CDR3 region has 14 residues. Trimming shortened V by 3 bases and J by 2 bases, and 11 bases separated the two germline ends. The gene calls are TRBV28 and TRBJ2-7; D is perhaps TRBD2 (6 bases). Sequenced input: PBMCs or T cells enriched from blood (not recorded which). This TCR came from an older woman in a cohort exposed to, infected with or recovered from COVID-19 (not recorded which). The DNA of the CDR3 is TGTGCCAGCAGTTTGGGGACTTCAACCTACGAGCAGTACTTC. It codes for CASSLGTSTYEQYF. The whole variable domain, remainder taken from reference TRBV28 and TRBJ2-7, is DVKVTQSSRYLVKRTGEKVFLECVQDMDHENMFWYRQDPGLGLRLIYFSYDVKMKEKGDIPEGYSVSREKKERFSLILESASTNQTSMYLCASSLGTSTYEQYFGPGTRLTVT.